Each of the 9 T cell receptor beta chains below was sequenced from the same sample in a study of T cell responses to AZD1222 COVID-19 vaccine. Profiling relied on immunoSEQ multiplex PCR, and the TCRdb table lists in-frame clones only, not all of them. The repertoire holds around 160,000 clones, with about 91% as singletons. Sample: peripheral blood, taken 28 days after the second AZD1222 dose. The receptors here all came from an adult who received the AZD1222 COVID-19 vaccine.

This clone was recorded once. The CDR3 sequence is CASSFSGGDEGEAFF. For the CDR3, the DNA is TGTGCCAGCAGCTTCTCGGGTGGGGACGAGGGTGAAGCTTTCTTT. The V gene is TRBV6-5, the J gene TRBJ1-1; D is perhaps TRBD1 (5 bases). The V gene's germline CDR1 is MNHEY and CDR2 SVGAGI. Trimming pared 6 bases from V and 7 bases from J, leaving 21 bases between. The CDR3 is made up of 15 amino acids.

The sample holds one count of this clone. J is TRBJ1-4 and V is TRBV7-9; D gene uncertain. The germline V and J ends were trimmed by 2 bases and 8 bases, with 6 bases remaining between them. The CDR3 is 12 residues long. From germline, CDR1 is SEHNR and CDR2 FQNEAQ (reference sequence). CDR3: CASSLSREKLFF. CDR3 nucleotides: TGTGCCAGCAGCTTAAGCAGGGAAAAACTGTTTTTT.

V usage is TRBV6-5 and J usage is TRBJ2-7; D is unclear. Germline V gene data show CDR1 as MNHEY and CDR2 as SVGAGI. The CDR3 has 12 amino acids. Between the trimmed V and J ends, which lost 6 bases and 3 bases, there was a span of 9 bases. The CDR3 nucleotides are TGTGCCAGCAGCGGAACCGTCTACGAGCAGTACTTC. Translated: CASSGTVYEQYF.

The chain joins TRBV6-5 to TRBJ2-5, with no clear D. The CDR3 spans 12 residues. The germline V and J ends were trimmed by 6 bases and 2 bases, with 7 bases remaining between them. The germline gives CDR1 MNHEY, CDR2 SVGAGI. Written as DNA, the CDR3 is TGTGCCAGCAGCGCCCTTCAAGAGACCCAGTACTTC. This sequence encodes CASSALQETQYF.

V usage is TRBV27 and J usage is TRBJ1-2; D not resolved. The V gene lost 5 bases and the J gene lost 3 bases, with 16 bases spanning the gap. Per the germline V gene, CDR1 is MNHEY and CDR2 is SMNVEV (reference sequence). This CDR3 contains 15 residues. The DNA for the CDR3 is TGTGCCAGCAGTCCCCGGTTAGGGCAGTACTATGGCTACACCTTC. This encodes CASSPRLGQYYGYTF.

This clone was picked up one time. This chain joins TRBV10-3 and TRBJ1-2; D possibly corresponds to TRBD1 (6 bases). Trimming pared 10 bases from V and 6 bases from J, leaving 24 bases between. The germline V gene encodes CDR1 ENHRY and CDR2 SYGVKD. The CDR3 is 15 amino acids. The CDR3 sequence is CATQGQGGVEDGYTF. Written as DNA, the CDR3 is TGTGCCACCCAAGGTCAAGGGGGGGTGGAGGATGGCTACACCTTC.

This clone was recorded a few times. The CDR3 region is CSVEDVGTGLDNEQFF. CDR3 nucleotide sequence: TGCAGCGTTGAAGACGTCGGGACAGGGTTGGACAATGAGCAGTTCTTC. J is TRBJ2-1 and V is TRBV29-1, with 9 positions matching TRBD1. Trimming took 0 bases from V and 5 from J; bases not matched to a gene: 8. This CDR3 spans 16 amino acids. Germline V gene lookup returns CDR1 SQVTM and CDR2 ANQGSEA.

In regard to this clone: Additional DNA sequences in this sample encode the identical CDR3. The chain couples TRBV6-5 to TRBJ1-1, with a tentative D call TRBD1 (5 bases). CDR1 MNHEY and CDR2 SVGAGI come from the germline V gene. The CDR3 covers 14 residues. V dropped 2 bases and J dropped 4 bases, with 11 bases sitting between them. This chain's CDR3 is CASSYGGTSTEAFF. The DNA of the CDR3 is TGTGCCAGCAGTTACGGTGGGACGAGCACTGAAGCTTTCTTT.

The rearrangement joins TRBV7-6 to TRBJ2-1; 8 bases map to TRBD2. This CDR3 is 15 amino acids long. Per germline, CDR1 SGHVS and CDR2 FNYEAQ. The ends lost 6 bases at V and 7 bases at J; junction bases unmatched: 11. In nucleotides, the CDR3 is TGTGCCAGCAGTTCTTACGGGGGGGCCATAAATGAGCAGTTCTTC. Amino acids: CASSSYGGAINEQFF.